A single sample is the source of the 8 T cell receptor beta chains below, sequenced in a study of blood T cell repertoires in COVID-19. The data were produced by immunoSEQ multiplex PCR, yet TCRdb's version contains in-frame clones alone and is incomplete. The table records more than 85,000 clones, around nine tenths of them present only once. The specimen was peripheral blood. These receptors all stem from a man aged 65 to 79 with acute or convalescent COVID-19.

This chain links TRBV13 with TRBJ1-1; weak D call: TRBD1 (5 bases). The ends were cut back, 3 bases at V and 4 bases at J, with 9 bases in the middle. Germline V gene data show CDR1 as PRHDT and CDR2 as FYEKMQ (reference sequence). This CDR3 has 13 amino acids. The CDR3 is CASSLAGFTEAFF. The DNA for the CDR3 is TGTGCCAGCAGCTTGGCAGGGTTCACTGAAGCTTTCTTT.

The V and J genes are TRBV5-1 and TRBJ2-6; possibly TRBD1 for D (5 bases). CDR1 and CDR2 from the germline V gene are SGHRS and YFSETQ. CDR3 length equals 16 residues. V shed 4 bases and J shed 0 bases, with 11 bases lying between them. In nucleotides, the CDR3 is TGCGCCAGCAGCCCCAGACAGTCCTCTGGGGCCAACGTCCTGACTTTC. Amino acid sequence: CASSPRQSSGANVLTF.

A single count supports this clone. V usage is TRBV6-4 and J usage is TRBJ1-1; D gene ambiguous. The CDR3 sequence is 16 residues long. V was cut by 6 bases and J by 3 bases, with 20 bases left in between. Germline CDR1 MRHNA, CDR2 SNTAGT. This CDR3 reads CASRSPPRQPYTEAFF. The CDR3 DNA reads as TGTGCCAGCAGATCCCCCCCCAGGCAGCCCTACACTGAAGCTTTCTTT.

The chain joins TRBV28 to TRBJ2-1; the match to TRBD2 covers 12 bases. J gave up 8 bases and V 4 bases, and 6 bases lay outside the gene matches. Germline V gives CDR1 MDHEN, CDR2 SYDVKM. The CDR3 extends over 15 amino acids. CDR3 nucleotides: TGTGCCAGCAGTTCTAGCGGGAGGGGCGAGGATGAGCAGTTCTTC. This translates into CASSSSGRGEDEQFF.

The V and J genes are TRBV23-1 and TRBJ2-3, with D perhaps matching TRBD1 (6 bases). TRBV23-1 has ORF status, its function being uncertain. V lost 0 bases and J lost 6, with 16 bases in between. The CDR3 runs to 16 residues. This CDR3 is CASSQSTGPQGDTQYF. The CDR3, as DNA: TGCGCCAGCAGTCAATCGACGGGTCCCCAGGGGGATACGCAGTATTTT.

The chain combines TRBV19 with TRBJ1-2; possibly TRBD1 for D (5 bases). The CDR3 is 12 amino acids. Germline CDR1 and CDR2: LNHDA and SQIVND (reference sequence). V lost 5 bases and J 8 bases, leaving 12 bases between the germline ends. CDR3: CASSGRVRGYTF. The CDR3 nucleotides read TGTGCCAGTAGTGGCAGGGTCCGAGGCTACACCTTC.

As DNA, the CDR3 is TGTGCCAGCAGTGTCGCGGGAGGGCACAATGAGCAGTTCTTC. Translation: CASSVAGGHNEQFF. This chain joins TRBV6-2 or TRBV6-3 and TRBJ2-1, with TRBD2 matching over 9 bases. V lost 5 bases to trimming and J lost 5 bases; unmatched junction nucleotides: 4. This CDR3 region has 14 residues. The V gene's germline CDR1 is MNHEY and CDR2 SVGEGT.

The chain has TRBV6-6 and TRBJ1-5, with D unclear. The CDR3 is made up of 13 amino acids. V lost 6 bases, J lost 0 bases, and 6 bases lay in between. CDR1 and CDR2 from the germline V gene are MNHNY and SVGAGI (reference sequence). The CDR3 sequence: CASSIGSNQPQHF. Here the CDR3 DNA reads TGTGCCAGCAGCATCGGTAGCAATCAGCCCCAGCATTTT.